Reported below is one T cell receptor beta chain. The data were taken from a study of cytomegalovirus exposure and HLA in healthy donors. The trim removed 5 bases at V and 4 bases at J, leaving 8 bases unmatched. The CDR3 has 15 residues. Looked up from germline, CDR1 is MDHEN and CDR2 is SYDVKM. Primers included in the PCR were 60 Vbeta and 13 Jbeta primers. TCRdb keeps only in-frame clones here, not all; method: immunoSEQ multiplex PCR. The sample lists approximately 150,000 clones; 70% to 85% were seen once. The specimen was PBMCs. This receptor was identified in a man younger than 35 in good health and CMV-seronegative. The chain is built from TRBV28 and TRBJ2-5; 9 bases map to TRBD1. CDR3: CASSQTGGRRETQYF. The CDR3 DNA follows: TGTGCCAGCAGTCAGACAGGGGGTAGGAGAGAGACCCAGTACTTC.